This T cell receptor (beta chain) appears in the sequencing data of a study of T-cell reconstitution after alpha-beta-depleted transplantation in children. Study findings and constraints: Alpha-beta T cells present about two months after transplant were reported to originate from several hundred expanded graft clones. Where some patients showed high TCRbeta diversity at day 60, it came from recipient T cells and thymic progenitors that had survived. By one year post-transplant, T-cell counts and diversity largely arose from T cells that were newly produced.

Construction of the TCRbeta library involved unique molecular identifiers. TCRdb re-analysed the PCR reads in MiXCR, keeping a single row per CDR3 protein. The sample lists 300,000 to 350,000 distinct CDR3 sequences; around 25% were seen once. Note on this clonotype: Antigen unknown.

After removal of 4 bases from V and 5 bases from J, the junction contained 3 bases not matched to a gene. There are 13 residues in the CDR3. CDR1 is ENHRY, CDR2 SYGVKD, per germline. This material consisted of PBMCs, mostly from graft donor cells, taken 180 days after TCRalphabeta/CD19-depleted stem cell transplant. The receptor comes from a male patient younger than 18 who had a stem cell transplant for acute lymphoblastic leukemia, so the T cells may come from the graft donor. The V call is TRBV10-3, the J call TRBJ1-2, with 8 bases matching TRBD1. CDR3 sequence reads: CAISAGQAYGYTF. CDR3 DNA: TGTGCCATCAGTGCGGGACAGGCATATGGCTACACCTTC.